This entry is about one T cell receptor (beta chain). In the PCR, 60 Vbeta and 13 Jbeta primers were used. Repertoires were generated with immunoSEQ multiplex PCR, while TCRdb's copy carries only in-frame clones and drops some. Of under 140,000 clones in the sample, approximately 86% are singletons; the top ten hold more than 1.5%. This sample was taken from a study of cytomegalovirus exposure and HLA in healthy donors. Study background: There were approximately 400 genotyped donors. Of these, about 81% fell in the genetic ancestry cluster associated with self-reported Caucasian donors.

Deletions cut 5 bases from V and 5 bases from J, with 7 bases between. Germline CDR1 is SEHNR and CDR2 is FQNEAQ (reference sequence). The CDR3 contains 12 residues. Sequencing was carried out using PBMCs. The chain recombines TRBV7-9 with TRBJ1-5; D gene ambiguous. The TCR sequence derives from a man between 35 and 55 years old in good health and CMV-seronegative. The CDR3 loop is CASSLRDQPQHF. CDR3 coding DNA: TGTGCCAGCAGCCTCCGAGATCAGCCCCAGCATTTT. Filled out from reference TRBV7-9 and TRBJ1-5, the complete variable domain reads DTGVSQNPRHKITKRGQNVTFRCDPISEHNRLYWYRQTLGQGPEFLTYFQNEAQLEKSRLLSDRFSAERPKGSFSTLEIQRTEQGDSAMYLCASSLRDQPQHFGDGTRLSIL.